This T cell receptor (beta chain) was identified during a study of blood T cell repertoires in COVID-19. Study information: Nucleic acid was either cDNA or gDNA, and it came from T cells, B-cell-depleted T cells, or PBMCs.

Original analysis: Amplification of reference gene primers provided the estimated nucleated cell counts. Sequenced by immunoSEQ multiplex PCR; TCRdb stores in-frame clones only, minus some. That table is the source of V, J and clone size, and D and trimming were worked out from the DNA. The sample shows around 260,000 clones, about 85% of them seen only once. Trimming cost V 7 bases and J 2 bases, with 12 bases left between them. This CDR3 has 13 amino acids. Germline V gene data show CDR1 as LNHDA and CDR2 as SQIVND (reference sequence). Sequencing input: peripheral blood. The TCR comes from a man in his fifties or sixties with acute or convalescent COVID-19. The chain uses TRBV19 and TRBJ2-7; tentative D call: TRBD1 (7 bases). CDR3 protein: CASKDRTTYEQYF. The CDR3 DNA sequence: TGTGCCAGTAAGGACAGGACTACCTACGAGCAGTACTTC.